The clone carrying this TCR beta chain was picked up many times. This specimen comes from a study of CD8 T cells in ankylosing spondylitis. With 7 bases clipped from V and 0 bases from J, the junction kept 9 bases outside the gene matches. This CDR3 is 15 amino acids long. In germline, CDR1 is SQVTM, CDR2 ANQGSEA. TCRdb called the 5' RACE reads again in MiXCR, with one record for every CDR3 protein. Among roughly 250,000 distinct CDR3 sequences listed, around 7.8% were seen once. The clonotype originates from a male donor with ankylosing spondylitis or in good health (not recorded which). The chain joins TRBV29-1 to TRBJ1-3; 7 nucleotides match TRBD1. The sample comprised blood, either unsorted or a sorted T cell fraction (not recorded which). For the CDR3, the DNA is TGCAGCGCTACGACAGGGATAGACTCTGGAAACACCATATATTTT. Its translation: CSATTGIDSGNTIYF. The full variable domain, rest sourced from reference TRBV29-1 and TRBJ1-3, is SAVISQKPSRDICQRGTSLTIQCQVDSQVTMMFWYRQQPGQSLTLIATANQGSEATYESGFVIDKFPISRPNLTFSTLTVSNMSPEDSSIYLCSATTGIDSGNTIYFGEGSWLTVV.